This TCR beta chain was retrieved from a study of T cells expressing NK-cell markers. Germline assignment: CDR1 SGDLS and CDR2 YYNGEE. The CDR3 contains 17 residues. TCRdb re-called the 5' RACE reads; every CDR3 protein appears as one record, without DNA. The listing records under 200,000 distinct CDR3 sequences. This rearrangement joins TRBV9 to TRBJ1-5; TCRdb designates TRBD1, a call that cannot be tested without DNA. The source is a woman between 18 and 69 years old in good health. The sequencing input was blood T cells: a sorted CD56 or NKG2C T cell subset, CD4+ or CD8+ T cells, or bulk PBMC T cells (not recorded which). The CDR3 loop is CASSVGQGADSNQPQHF.